These T cell receptor beta chains were read from a single sample in a study of T cell repertoires in cytomegalovirus infection. MiXCR, applied by TCRdb to the reads, yields one record per CDR3 protein. The sample includes 90,000 to 120,000 distinct CDR3 sequences, around 22% of them seen just once. Sequenced sample: CD8+ T cells from PBMCs. Receptor source: a human donor in good health (CMV status not recorded). Some clones in this sample may be carry-over from other donors' samples. CDR3s include the opening cysteine and the closing phenylalanine or tryptophan. A D gene is named only where the DNA matches it firmly. Part of the rows lack a size; the others show once, few, many or a class for expanded clones.

CDR3: CSARDIYSGSDSYNEQFF
DNA: TGCAGTGCTAGAGACATCTATAGCGGGAGTGACTCCTACAATGAGCAGTTCTTC
size: few
length: 18
J: TRBJ2-1
V: TRBV20-1
D: TRBD2

CDR3: CASSSTGQGYNEQFF
DNA: TGTGCCAGCAGTTCGACGGGACAGGGTTACAATGAGCAGTTCTTC
size: few
length: 15
J: TRBJ2-1
V: TRBV28
D: TRBD1

CDR3: CASSPRDTFPYEQYF
DNA: TGTGCCAGCAGTCCCCGGGACACCTTTCCCTACGAGCAGTACTTC
size: few
length: 15
J: TRBJ2-7
V: TRBV28
D: NA

CDR3: CASSFEGRTGELFF
DNA: TGTGCCAGCAGTTTTGAGGGCCGGACCGGGGAGCTGTTTTTT
size: NA
length: 14
J: TRBJ2-2
V: TRBV12-3/TRBV12-4
D: NA

CDR3: CASSLSPRVGYTF
DNA: TGTGCCAGCAGTTTATCCCCCCGCGTTGGCTACACCTTC
size: NA
length: 13
J: TRBJ1-2
V: TRBV12-3/TRBV12-4
D: NA

CDR3: CASSKGSTEAFF
DNA: TGTGCCAGCAGTAAAGGGAGCACTGAAGCTTTCTTT
size: few
length: 12
J: TRBJ1-1
V: TRBV27
D: NA

CDR3: CASTSGGQVDEQFF
DNA: TGTGCCAGCACCTCAGGGGGCCAGGTGGATGAGCAGTTCTTC
size: many
length: 14
J: TRBJ2-1
V: TRBV6-2/TRBV6-3
D: TRBD1

CDR3: CASVDRVYEQYF
DNA: TGTGCCAGCGTGGACAGGGTCTACGAGCAGTACTTC
size: once
length: 12
J: TRBJ2-7
V: TRBV7-9
D: TRBD1

CDR3: CASSYSSEQFF
DNA: TGTGCCAGCAGTTACTCCAGTGAGCAGTTCTTC
size: NA
length: 11
J: TRBJ2-1
V: TRBV6-2/TRBV6-3
D: NA

CDR3: CASSYRTGVVRNYGYTF
DNA: TGTGCCAGCAGCTACAGAACAGGGGTGGTTCGTAACTATGGCTACACCTTC
size: NA
length: 17
J: TRBJ1-2
V: TRBV5-6
D: TRBD1

CDR3: CASRQWTLIF
DNA: TGTGCCAGCAGGCAATGGACGCTGATCTTC
size: NA
length: 10
J: TRBJ2-1
V: TRBV12-3/TRBV12-4
D: NA

CDR3: CASSPWGNQPQHF
DNA: TGTGCCAGCAGCCCCTGGGGGAATCAGCCCCAGCATTTT
size: many
length: 13
J: TRBJ1-5
V: TRBV7-2
D: NA

CDR3: CSARDLSFDYGYTF
DNA: TGCAGTGCTAGAGATCTGAGTTTTGACTATGGCTACACCTTC
size: NA
length: 14
J: TRBJ1-2
V: TRBV20-1
D: NA

CDR3: CASSSDRYQETQYF
DNA: TGTGCCAGCAGTTCCGACAGGTACCAAGAGACCCAGTACTTC
size: many
length: 14
J: TRBJ2-5
V: TRBV11-2
D: NA

CDR3: CASSLREGYTQYF
DNA: TGTGCCAGCAGTCTCAGGGAAGGATATACGCAGTATTTT
size: few
length: 13
J: TRBJ2-3
V: TRBV28
D: NA

CDR3: CSANTGYNEQFF
DNA: TGCAGTGCAAACACAGGGTACAATGAGCAGTTCTTC
size: few
length: 12
J: TRBJ2-1
V: TRBV20-1
D: NA

CDR3: CASSLGGVNTEAFF
DNA: TGTGCCAGCAGTTTAGGAGGGGTGAACACTGAAGCTTTCTTT
size: many
length: 14
J: TRBJ1-1
V: TRBV7-6
D: NA

CDR3: CASSINQPQHF
DNA: TGTGCCAGCAGTATCAATCAGCCCCAGCATTTT
size: NA
length: 11
J: TRBJ1-5
V: TRBV28
D: NA

CDR3: CASSSYNYGYTF
DNA: TGTGCCAGCAGCTCCTATAACTATGGCTACACCTTC
size: many
length: 12
J: TRBJ1-2
V: TRBV7-2
D: NA

CDR3: CASSYGAGTSEQYF
DNA: TGTGCCAGCAGTTATGGGGCGGGAACCTCCGAGCAGTACTTC
size: NA
length: 14
J: TRBJ2-7
V: TRBV6-5
D: NA

CDR3: CASSLGSNSPLHF
DNA: TGTGCCAGCAGCTTGGGAAGTAATTCACCCCTCCACTTT
size: many
length: 13
J: TRBJ1-6
V: TRBV7-6
D: NA

CDR3: CASSLTRQLINYGYTF
DNA: TGTGCCAGCAGTTTAACAAGGCAGCTTATTAACTATGGCTACACCTTC
size: NA
length: 16
J: TRBJ1-2
V: TRBV28
D: NA

CDR3: CAISEGLAGGRNEQFF
DNA: TGTGCCATCAGTGAAGGACTAGCCGGGGGTCGGAATGAGCAGTTCTTC
size: NA
length: 16
J: TRBJ2-1
V: TRBV10-3
D: TRBD2

CDR3: CASSVTGIGANVLTF
DNA: TGTGCCAGCAGCGTTACAGGGATAGGGGCCAACGTCCTGACTTTC
size: few
length: 15
J: TRBJ2-6
V: TRBV9
D: NA

CDR3: CASSVSGTLAAGELFF
DNA: TGTGCCAGCAGCGTATCCGGGACCTTAGCGGCCGGGGAGCTGTTTTTT
size: NA
length: 16
J: TRBJ2-2
V: TRBV9
D: NA

CDR3: CASSWGGLPNEKLFF
DNA: TGTGCCAGCAGTTGGGGAGGTCTACCTAATGAAAAACTGTTTTTT
size: few
length: 15
J: TRBJ1-4
V: TRBV28
D: NA

CDR3: CASRGEDTQYF
DNA: TGTGCCAGCAGGGGAGAAGATACGCAGTATTTT
size: NA
length: 11
J: TRBJ2-3
V: TRBV2
D: NA

CDR3: CASSRRGGRSPLHF
DNA: TGTGCCAGCAGCCGGAGGGGTGGTAGATCACCCCTCCACTTT
size: NA
length: 14
J: TRBJ1-6
V: TRBV28
D: NA

CDR3: CASSLVRGRGDGGYTF
DNA: TGTGCCAGCAGCTTGGTCAGGGGGCGAGGCGATGGGGGCTACACCTTC
size: many
length: 16
J: TRBJ1-2
V: TRBV7-8
D: TRBD1

CDR3: CASSIGVRPVPMNTEAFF
DNA: TGTGCCAGTAGTATAGGCGTTCGGCCAGTTCCAATGAACACTGAAGCTTTCTTT
size: NA
length: 18
J: TRBJ1-1
V: TRBV19
D: NA

CDR3: CASSLLIELPLYEQYF
DNA: TGTGCCAGCAGTCTTCTTATCGAGCTACCCCTCTACGAGCAGTACTTC
size: few
length: 16
J: TRBJ2-7
V: TRBV6-2/TRBV6-3
D: NA

CDR3: CSQGHTNTGELFF
DNA: TGCAGCCAGGGGCACACGAACACCGGGGAGCTGTTTTTT
size: few
length: 13
J: TRBJ2-2
V: TRBV20-1
D: NA

CDR3: CAWSKDRPQHF
DNA: TGTGCCTGGAGTAAAGACCGGCCCCAGCATTTT
size: NA
length: 11
J: TRBJ1-5
V: TRBV30
D: NA

CDR3: CSASGRTGELFF
DNA: TGCAGTGCTAGTGGGCGAACCGGGGAGCTGTTTTTT
size: NA
length: 12
J: TRBJ2-2
V: TRBV20-1
D: NA

CDR3: CASSLDSSWEQFF
DNA: TGTGCCAGCAGCCTGGACTCCTCGTGGGAGCAGTTCTTC
size: NA
length: 13
J: TRBJ2-1
V: TRBV7-3
D: NA

CDR3: CASSLAPIEQFF
DNA: TGTGCCAGCAGCTTAGCGCCAATTGAGCAGTTCTTC
size: NA
length: 12
J: TRBJ2-1
V: TRBV7-9
D: NA

CDR3: CATSRARLGDTEAFF
DNA: TGTGCCACCAGCAGAGCACGGTTGGGGGACACTGAAGCTTTCTTT
size: NA
length: 15
J: TRBJ1-1
V: TRBV15
D: NA

CDR3: CASSIDGVHSYSGANVLTF
DNA: TGTGCCAGTAGTATAGATGGGGTTCACAGCTACTCTGGGGCCAACGTCCTGACTTTC
size: NA
length: 19
J: TRBJ2-6
V: TRBV19
D: NA

CDR3: CSARGWLAEYNEQFF
DNA: TGCAGTGCTAGAGGGTGGCTAGCGGAATACAATGAGCAGTTCTTC
size: many
length: 15
J: TRBJ2-1
V: TRBV20-1
D: TRBD2

CDR3: CASSGWGFLNTESFF
DNA: TGTGCCAGCAGTGGGTGGGGCTTTCTGAACACTGAATCTTTCTTT
size: NA
length: 15
J: TRBJ1-1
V: TRBV6-1
D: NA